This T cell receptor (beta chain) was sequenced during a study of early T cells in non-severe SARS-CoV-2 infection. On the study more broadly: Sequenced bulk RNA came from whole blood that was unsorted, and chains were unpaired.

Regarding the study as a whole: Matching with VDJdb favored anti-spike CD8 responses (missing private and CD4 specificities).

Unique molecular identifiers were affixed to single, distinct cDNA molecules. TCRdb re-analysed the 5' RACE reads in MiXCR, keeping a single row per CDR3 protein. Seen here are 90,000 to 120,000 distinct CDR3 sequences, roughly 10% observed once, and the top ten hold roughly 7.5%. At least ten counts were recorded for this clonotype. What it binds is unknown. Sample: whole blood. The TCR originated in an adult who was a healthcare worker with PCR-confirmed SARS-CoV-2 infection or an uninfected control (not recorded which).

CDR3 in amino acids: CASSPPHVNEQFF. The CDR3 DNA is TGTGCCAGCAGCCCCCCACACGTGAATGAGCAGTTCTTC. The chain joins TRBV9 to TRBJ2-1; D is ambiguous. Germline CDR1 reads SGDLS; CDR2 reads YYNGEE. CDR3 length: 13 amino acids. The V and J ends lost 4 bases and 7 bases respectively, with 12 bases between them.